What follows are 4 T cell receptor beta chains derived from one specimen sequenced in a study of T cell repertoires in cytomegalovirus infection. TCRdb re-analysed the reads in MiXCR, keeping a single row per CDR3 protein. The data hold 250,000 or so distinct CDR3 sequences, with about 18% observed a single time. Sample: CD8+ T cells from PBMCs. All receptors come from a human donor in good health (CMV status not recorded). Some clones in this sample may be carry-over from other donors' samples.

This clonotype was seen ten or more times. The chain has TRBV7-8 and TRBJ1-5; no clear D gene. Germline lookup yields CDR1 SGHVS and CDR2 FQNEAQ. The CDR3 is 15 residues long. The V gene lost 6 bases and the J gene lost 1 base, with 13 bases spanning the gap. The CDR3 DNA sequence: TGTGCCAGCAGTGACTACGGCCCAAGCAATCAGCCCCAGCATTTT. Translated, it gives CASSDYGPSNQPQHF.

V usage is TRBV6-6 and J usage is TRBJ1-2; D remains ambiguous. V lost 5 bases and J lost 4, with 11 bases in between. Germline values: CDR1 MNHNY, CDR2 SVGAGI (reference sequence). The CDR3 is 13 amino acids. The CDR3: CASSPFESYGYTF. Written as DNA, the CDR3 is TGTGCCAGCAGTCCGTTCGAGTCCTATGGCTACACCTTC.

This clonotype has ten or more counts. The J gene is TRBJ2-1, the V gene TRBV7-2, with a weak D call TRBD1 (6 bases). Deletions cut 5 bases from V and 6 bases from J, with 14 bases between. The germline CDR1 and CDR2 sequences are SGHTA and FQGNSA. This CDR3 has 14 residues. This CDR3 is CASSLEDSFNEQFF. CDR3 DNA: TGTGCCAGCAGCCTAGAGGACAGCTTCAATGAGCAGTTCTTC.

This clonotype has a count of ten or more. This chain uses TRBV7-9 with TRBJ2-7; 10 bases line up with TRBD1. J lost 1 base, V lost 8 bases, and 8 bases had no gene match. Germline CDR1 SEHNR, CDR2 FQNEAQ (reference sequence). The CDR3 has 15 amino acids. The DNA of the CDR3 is TGTGCCAGCGGAAAACCGGGACAGGGGTCCTACGAGCAGTACTTC. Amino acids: CASGKPGQGSYEQYF.